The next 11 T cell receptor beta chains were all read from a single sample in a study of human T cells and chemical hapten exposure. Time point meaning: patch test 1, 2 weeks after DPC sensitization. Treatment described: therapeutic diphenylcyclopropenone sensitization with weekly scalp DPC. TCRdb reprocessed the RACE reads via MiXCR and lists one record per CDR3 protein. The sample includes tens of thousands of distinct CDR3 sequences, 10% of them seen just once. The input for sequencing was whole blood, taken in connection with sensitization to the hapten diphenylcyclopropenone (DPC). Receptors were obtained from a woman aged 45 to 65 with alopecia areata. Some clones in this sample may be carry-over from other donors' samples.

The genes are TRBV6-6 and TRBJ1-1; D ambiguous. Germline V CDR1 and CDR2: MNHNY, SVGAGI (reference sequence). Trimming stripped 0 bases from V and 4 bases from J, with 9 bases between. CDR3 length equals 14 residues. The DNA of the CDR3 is TGTGCCAGCAGTTACTCTGACTATTTCACTGAAGCTTTCTTT. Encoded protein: CASSYSDYFTEAFF.

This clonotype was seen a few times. In DNA, the CDR3 is TGTGCCAGCAGCCCTAGTTTGGGTGGCACTGAAGCTTTCTTT. Its protein is CASSPSLGGTEAFF. This chain joins TRBV7-9 and TRBJ1-1, with no clear D. CDR1 and CDR2 from the germline V gene are SEHNR and FQNEAQ (reference sequence). CDR3 size: 14 residues. Trimming took 5 bases from V and 4 from J, leaving 14 bases between them.

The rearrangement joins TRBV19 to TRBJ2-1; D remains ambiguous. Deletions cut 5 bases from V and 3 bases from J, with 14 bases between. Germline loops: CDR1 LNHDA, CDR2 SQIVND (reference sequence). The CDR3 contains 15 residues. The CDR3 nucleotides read TGTGCCAGTAGTTTAGTTGCAGATTTCTACAATGAGCAGTTCTTC. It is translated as CASSLVADFYNEQFF.

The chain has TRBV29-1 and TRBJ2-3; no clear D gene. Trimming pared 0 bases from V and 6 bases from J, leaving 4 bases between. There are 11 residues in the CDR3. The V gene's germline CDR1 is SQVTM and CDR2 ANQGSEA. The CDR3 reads CSVEDSDTQYF. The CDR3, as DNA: TGCAGCGTTGAAGATTCGGATACGCAGTATTTT.

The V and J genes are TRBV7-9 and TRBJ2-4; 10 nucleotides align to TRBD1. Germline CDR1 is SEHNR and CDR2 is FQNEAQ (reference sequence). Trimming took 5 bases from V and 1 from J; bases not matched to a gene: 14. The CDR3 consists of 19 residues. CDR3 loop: CASSPSGTGASMAKNIQYF. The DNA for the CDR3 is TGTGCCAGCAGCCCCTCTGGGACAGGGGCCTCCATGGCCAAAAACATTCAGTACTTC.

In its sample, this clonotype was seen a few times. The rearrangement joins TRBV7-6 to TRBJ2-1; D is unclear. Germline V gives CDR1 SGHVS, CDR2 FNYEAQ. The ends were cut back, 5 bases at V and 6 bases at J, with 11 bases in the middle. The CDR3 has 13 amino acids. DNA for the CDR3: TGTGCCAGCAGCCCGAGTGAACGCAATGAGCAGTTCTTC. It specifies CASSPSERNEQFF. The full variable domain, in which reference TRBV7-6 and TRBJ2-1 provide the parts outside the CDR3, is GAGVSQSPRYKVTKRGQDVALRCDPISGHVSLYWYRQALGQGPEFLTYFNYEAQQDKSGLPNDRFSAERPEGSISTLTIQRTEQRDSAMYRCASSPSERNEQFFGPGTRLTVL.

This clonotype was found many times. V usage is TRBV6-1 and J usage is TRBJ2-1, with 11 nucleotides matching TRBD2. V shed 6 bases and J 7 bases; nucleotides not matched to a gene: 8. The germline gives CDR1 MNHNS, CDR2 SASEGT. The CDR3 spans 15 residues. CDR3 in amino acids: CASSLLAGVGNEQFF. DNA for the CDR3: TGTGCCAGCAGCTTACTAGCGGGAGTGGGAAATGAGCAGTTCTTC.

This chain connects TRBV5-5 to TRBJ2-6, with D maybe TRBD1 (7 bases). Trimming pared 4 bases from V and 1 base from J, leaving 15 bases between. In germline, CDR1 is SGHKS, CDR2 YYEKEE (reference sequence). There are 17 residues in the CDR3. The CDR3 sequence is CASSGGTASSGANVLTF. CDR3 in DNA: TGTGCCAGCAGCGGAGGGACAGCCTCATCTGGGGCCAACGTCCTGACTTTC.

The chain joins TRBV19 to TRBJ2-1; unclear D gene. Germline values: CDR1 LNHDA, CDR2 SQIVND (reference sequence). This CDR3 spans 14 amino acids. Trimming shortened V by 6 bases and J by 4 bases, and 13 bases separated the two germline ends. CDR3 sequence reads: CASSRASRYNEQFF. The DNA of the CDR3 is TGTGCCAGTAGCCGGGCCTCCCGATACAATGAGCAGTTCTTC.

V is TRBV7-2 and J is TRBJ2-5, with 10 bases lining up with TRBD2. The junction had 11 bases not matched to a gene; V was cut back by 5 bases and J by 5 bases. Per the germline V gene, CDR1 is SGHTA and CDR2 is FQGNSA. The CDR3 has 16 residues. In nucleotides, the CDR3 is TGTGCCAGCAGCCCCAGGAGCGGGAGGGCCGTGGAGACCCAGTACTTC. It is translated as CASSPRSGRAVETQYF.

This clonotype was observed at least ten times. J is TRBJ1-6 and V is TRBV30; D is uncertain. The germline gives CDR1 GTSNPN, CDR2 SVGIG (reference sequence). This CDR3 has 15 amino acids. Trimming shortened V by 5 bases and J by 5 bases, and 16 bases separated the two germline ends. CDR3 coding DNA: TGTGCCTGGCGCCCAGTAGGGATCGATAATTCACCCCTCCACTTT. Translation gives CAWRPVGIDNSPLHF.